This note documents a single TCR beta chain sequence. Its binding antigen is unknown. Base qualities are missing; no much larger clone stands one base away. The immunoSEQ Assay, a bias-controlled multiplex PCR, was used to amplify TCRbeta CDR3 regions from genomic DNA. As for the original processing: The number of nucleated cells in each sample was estimated by amplification of reference gene primers within the assay. Sequence reads were collapsed and filtered to measure the absolute abundance of every unique TCRbeta CDR3 rearrangement. For each sample, productive Simpson clonality was calculated as the square root of Simpson's diversity index across productive rearrangements. As stored in TCRdb, this immuneACCESS dataset retains in-frame rearrangements with V and J assigned. A fraction of the clones does not appear; measured against another copy, unresolved V genes explain less than half of the discrepancy, and the remainder lacks a known reason. Clone size and the V and J calls come from that table; the DNA yielded D and trimming. The sample contains about 150,000 clones, about 79% of them found a single time. The ten biggest clones cover approximately 30% of the sample.

Collaborating institutions collected whole blood in K2EDTA tubes following their own protocols. For TCRbeta analysis, collaborators shipped samples in one of three forms: frozen whole blood, isolated PBMCs, or DNA extracted from either of those sample types. These data belong to a study of blood T cell repertoires in COVID-19 (dated by TCRdb to 2020 to 2021). Describing the broader study: Collaborator samples came from the United States, Italy and Spain and covered acute and convalescent phases of COVID-19. The material from the prospective study consisted of cDNA or gDNA derived from T cells, B-cell-depleted T cells, or PBMCs. Subjects who had been exposed to COVID-19, were actively infected with it, or had recovered from it provided the deeply sampled blood TCRbeta repertoires that made up the dataset. The repertoires were released in a freely available public database intended as a resource for research on the immune response to SARS-CoV-2. The samples were drawn from two sources: the first 160 participants of the ongoing ImmuneRACE study, and approximately 1,300 subjects contributed by 6 global collaborators. Sample metadata almost always included a de-identified subject ID, COVID-19 status, age in years and sex. Where HLA class I and class II types were available, the types were taken from metadata supplied by the sample provider, not from assay-based typing. What the work shows at the level of the full study, not this receptor alone: The amount of clinical and demographic metadata varied by source and participant and was provided uncurated.

Spanning cysteine to phenylalanine, the CDR3 consists of 14 amino acids. Just the 42-base CDR3 DNA is kept, in frame starting at base 1. Compared with germline, V lacks 3 bases and J lacks 4 bases; bases without a gene match: 5. From a lookup of the germline V gene (reference sequence), CDR1 and CDR2 are GTSNPN and SVGIG. The specimen sequenced was peripheral blood. The sequence joins TRBV30 to TRBJ2-2, and 7 bases in between align with TRBD1. The receptor's source is a woman in her sixties with acute or convalescent COVID-19. The sequenced DNA is TGTGCCTGGAGGAAGGGGGCGGGCACCGGGGAGCTGTTTTTT. It translates to CAWRKGAGTGELFF.